This T cell receptor beta chain was found in a study of beta chain features in type 1 diabetes. Reverse transcription of all isolated RNA meant that expressed TCRB transcripts were sequenced. Profiled with immunoSEQ multiplex PCR; TCRdb holds only in-frame clones, not every one. The table shows fewer than 550,000 clones, with 11% occurring only once. This clone was counted between two and nine times. Different DNA sequences within this sample yield the same CDR3. There are 12 residues in the CDR3. Trimming shortened V by 0 bases and J by 5 bases, and 7 bases separated the two germline ends. Germline V gives CDR1 SQVTM, CDR2 ANQGSEA.

This clonotype was obtained from a woman aged 18-30 years in good health. Sequencing used naive CD4+ T cells from blood. This sequence joins TRBV29-1 and TRBJ1-2; tentatively, D is TRBD1 (6 bases). CDR3 in amino acids: CSVEDRGYGYTF. The CDR3 region has the DNA TGCAGCGTTGAAGACAGGGGTTATGGCTACACCTTC.